The source of this T cell receptor (beta chain) is a study of shared clonotypes between healthy human individuals. About the study: A donor's plate count was three for CD4 naive and three for CD4 memory; CD8 naive had two and CD8 memory one.

Positive CCR7 selection of CD45RO-negative cells yielded the naive CD8 cells, and terminally differentiated effector memory CD45RA+ cells were excluded. Running of the assay took place at deep level. The protocol was immunoSEQ multiplex PCR, while the TCRdb copy is restricted to in-frame clones and leaves out a portion. This sample has under 700,000 clones; about 95% occur once, and the top ten carry 0.095% to 0.14%. The source material was naive CD8+ T cells sorted from blood. This TCR derives from a woman aged 25-40 years in good health.

CDR3 bases: TGTGCCACCAGCAAAGGTCCGGGGGTCCTTGGAAACACCATATATTTT. Translated, it gives CATSKGPGVLGNTIYF. The chain employs TRBV15 and TRBJ1-3; tentatively, D is TRBD1 (5 bases). CDR3 size: 16 residues. The V gene lost 4 bases and the J gene lost 3 bases, with 16 bases spanning the gap. Germline V gene data show CDR1 as LNHNV and CDR2 as YYDKDF (reference sequence).